This entry lists 4 T cell receptor beta chains sequenced from one sample in a study of technical replicates of blood from several donors. Sequencing used immunoSEQ multiplex PCR; TCRdb keeps in-frame clones, though not all of them. The profile covers just under 100,000 clones, with around 96% appearing a single time and 0.2% to 0.25% taken by the ten largest. The sample was T cells isolated from PBMCs. These receptors all stem from a human donor in good health.

The genes are TRBV12-5 and TRBJ2-3; 7 bases are a match to TRBD1. Unmatched junction bases numbered 6, after V lost 7 bases and J lost 2 bases. The CDR3 runs 14 residues. From germline, CDR1 is LGHNT and CDR2 FRNRAP. The DNA of the CDR3 is TGTGCTAGTGCGGCAGGGGGAGTCACAGATACGCAGTATTTT. It specifies CASAAGGVTDTQYF.

This sequence joins TRBV27 and TRBJ1-5, with D perhaps matching TRBD1 (6 bases). V shed 4 bases and J shed 6 bases, with 10 bases lying between them. The CDR3 has 13 residues. Looked up from germline, CDR1 is MNHEY and CDR2 is SMNVEV (reference sequence). The CDR3 coding sequence is TGTGCCAGCAGTTCACAGGGATTTCAGCCCCAGCATTTT. It codes for CASSSQGFQPQHF.

This clone was detected only once. The V and J genes are TRBV13 and TRBJ1-1; D remains ambiguous. Trimming removed 11 bases at V and 3 bases at J, with 16 bases between. Germline V CDR1 and CDR2: PRHDT, FYEKMQ (reference sequence). This CDR3 comprises 13 residues. The CDR3 bases are TGTGCCGGATCAACCGTGGAGGACACTGAAGCTTTCTTT. This encodes CAGSTVEDTEAFF. Looking up the rest from reference TRBV13 and TRBJ1-1 gives the full variable domain: AAGVIQSPRHLIKEKRETATLKCYPIPRHDTVYWYQQGPGQDPQFLISFYEKMQSDKGSIPDRFSAQQFSDYHSELNMSSLELGDSALYFCAGSTVEDTEAFFGQGTRLTVV.

The chain employs TRBV4-1 and TRBJ2-5; 8 bases match TRBD1. CDR1 MGHRA and CDR2 YSYEKL come from the germline V gene. V trimming: 0 bases; J trimming: 5 bases; junction bases outside the gene matches: 11. The CDR3 consists of 17 residues. The CDR3 sequence: CASSQDFSTGAVETQYF. In DNA form, the CDR3 reads TGCGCCAGCAGCCAAGATTTCTCGACAGGGGCAGTGGAGACCCAGTACTTC.